This TCR beta chain came from a study of blood T cells in healthy people across ages. For the second PCR, which ran for about 7 to 11 cycles, a sample-barcoded 5' primer and a J-beta primer mix were used. Each cDNA molecule received a tag from a template-switch adaptor that had 12 random nucleotides. Every sample gave at least 2.5 million paired-end reads containing CDR3. A single record per CDR3 protein comes from TCRdb applying MiXCR to the 5' RACE reads. The data contain 1.5 million to 2 million distinct CDR3 sequences, around half of them singletons. With each sample, at least 6 micrograms of total RNA were extracted. As concerns this clonotype: Its specificity is unknown.

Study-wide results and caveats: Researchers report that TCR beta diversity correlated strongly with naive T cell percentage.

The sequenced material came from blood. The receptor was derived from a woman between 40 and 55 years old in good health.

Here the CDR3 DNA reads TGTGCCAGCAGATGGACTAGCGCTAACACCGGGGAGCTGTTTTTT. The encoded protein is CASRWTSANTGELFF. The V gene is TRBV6-2 or TRBV6-3, the J gene TRBJ2-2, with TRBD2 identical over 9 bases. This CDR3 has 15 residues. Germline V gene sequence: CDR1 MNHEY, CDR2 SVGEGT. With 6 bases clipped from V and 2 bases from J, the junction kept 4 bases outside the gene matches.